The TCR beta chain under discussion was sequenced for a study of radiotherapy plus CTLA-4 blockade in lung cancer. About the study: Patients showed objective responses in 15% to 20% of cases and disease control in under 35%.

CDR1 is MDHEN, CDR2 SYDVKM, per germline. Trimming removed 3 bases at V and 6 bases at J, with 9 bases between. This CDR3 comprises 13 residues. Assay used: immunoSEQ multiplex PCR; TCRdb lists only in-frame clones, some missing. The sample includes 50,000 or so clones, approximately 79% seen only once; the top ten take under 9.5%. The sequencing here drew on peripheral blood, taken from a patient treated with radiotherapy plus ipilimumab. The origin of this receptor is a human donor with non-small cell lung cancer who had stable disease on radiotherapy plus ipilimumab. The chain carries TRBV28 and TRBJ1-5; the D is unclear. The CDR3 here is CASSFGVSQPQHF. The CDR3 bases are TGTGCCAGCAGTTTTGGGGTTAGTCAGCCCCAGCATTTT. The variable domain in full, with the rest retrieved from reference TRBV28 and TRBJ1-5, is DVKVTQSSRYLVKRTGEKVFLECVQDMDHENMFWYRQDPGLGLRLIYFSYDVKMKEKGDIPEGYSVSREKKERFSLILESASTNQTSMYLCASSFGVSQPQHFGDGTRLSIL.